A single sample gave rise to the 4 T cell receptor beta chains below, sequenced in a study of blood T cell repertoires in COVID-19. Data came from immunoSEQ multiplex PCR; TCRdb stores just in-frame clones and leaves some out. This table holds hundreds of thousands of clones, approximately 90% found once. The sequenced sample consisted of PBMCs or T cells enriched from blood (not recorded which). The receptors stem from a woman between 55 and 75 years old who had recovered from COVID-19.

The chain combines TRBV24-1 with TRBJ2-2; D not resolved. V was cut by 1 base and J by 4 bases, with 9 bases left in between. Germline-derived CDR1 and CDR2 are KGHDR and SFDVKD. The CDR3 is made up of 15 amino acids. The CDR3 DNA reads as TGTGCCACCAGTGATTTCCAGGTGGGCACCGGGGAGCTGTTTTTT. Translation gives CATSDFQVGTGELFF.

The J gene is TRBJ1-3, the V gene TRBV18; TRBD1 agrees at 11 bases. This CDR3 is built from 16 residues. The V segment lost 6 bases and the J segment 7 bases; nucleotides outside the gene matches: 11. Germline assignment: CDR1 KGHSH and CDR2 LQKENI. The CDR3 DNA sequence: TGTGCCAGCTCGCCCCTCGGGACAGGGGGATTCAACACCATATATTTT. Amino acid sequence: CASSPLGTGGFNTIYF.

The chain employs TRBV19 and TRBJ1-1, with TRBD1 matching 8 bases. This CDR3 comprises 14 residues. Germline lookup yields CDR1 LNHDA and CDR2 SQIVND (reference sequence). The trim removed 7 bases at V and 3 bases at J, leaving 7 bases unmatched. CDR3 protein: CASIRDRGDTEAFF. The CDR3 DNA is TGTGCCAGTATCCGAGACAGGGGAGACACTGAAGCTTTCTTT.

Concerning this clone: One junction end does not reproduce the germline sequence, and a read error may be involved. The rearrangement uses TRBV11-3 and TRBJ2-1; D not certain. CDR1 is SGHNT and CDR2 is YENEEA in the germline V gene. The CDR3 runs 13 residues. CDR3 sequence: CASRLGLYNEQFF. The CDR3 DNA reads TGTGCCAGCAGATTAGGGCTTTACAATGAGCAGTTCTTC.